What follows is one T cell receptor (beta chain) and its context. Its antigen remains unknown. The CDR3 contains 15 residues. V was shortened by 2 bases and J by 0 bases, with 10 bases between the two germline ends. Germline-derived CDR1 and CDR2 are MDHEN and SYDVKM. Terminally differentiated effector memory CD45RA+ cells were excluded from the naive CD8 cells, which were CD45RO-negative and positively selected for CCR7. These data belong to a study of shared clonotypes between healthy human individuals. About the research overall: Two female and three male donors aged 18 to 49 were enrolled. Per donor, CD8 memory used one plate, CD8 naive used two, CD4 memory used three and CD4 naive used three. Notes on the study in general: The four-donor shared clonotypes exceeded non-shared clonotypes in generation probability, with non-shared ones scoring lower. Investigators expected sequencing depth to affect clonotype sharing among donors.

The data were produced by immunoSEQ multiplex PCR, yet TCRdb's version contains in-frame clones alone and is incomplete. This table holds hundreds of thousands of clones, 95% to 97% found once. The chain links TRBV28 to TRBJ2-5; D unclear. Material: naive CD8+ T cells sorted from blood. The sequence derives from a young woman in good health. The CDR3 nucleotides read TGTGCCAGCAGTTTAAGCCGTCAAGACCAAGAGACCCAGTACTTC. Amino acids: CASSLSRQDQETQYF.